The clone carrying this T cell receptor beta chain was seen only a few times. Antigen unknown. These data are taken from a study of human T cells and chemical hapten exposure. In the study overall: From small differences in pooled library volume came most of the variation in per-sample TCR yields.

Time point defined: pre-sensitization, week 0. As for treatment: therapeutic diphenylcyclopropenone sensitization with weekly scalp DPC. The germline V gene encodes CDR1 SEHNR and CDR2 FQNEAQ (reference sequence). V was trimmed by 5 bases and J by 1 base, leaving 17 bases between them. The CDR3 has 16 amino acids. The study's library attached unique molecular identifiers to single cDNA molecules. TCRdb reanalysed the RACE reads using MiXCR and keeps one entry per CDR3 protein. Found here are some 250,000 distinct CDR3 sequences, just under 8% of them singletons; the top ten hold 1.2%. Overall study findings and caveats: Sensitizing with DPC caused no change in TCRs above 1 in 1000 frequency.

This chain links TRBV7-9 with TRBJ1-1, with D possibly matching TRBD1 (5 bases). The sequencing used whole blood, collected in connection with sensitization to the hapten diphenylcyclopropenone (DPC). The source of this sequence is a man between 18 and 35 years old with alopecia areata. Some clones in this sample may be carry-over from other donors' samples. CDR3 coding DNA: TGTGCCAGCAGCGGGCGGCTGGGGCAGACGAACACTGAAGCTTTCTTT. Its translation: CASSGRLGQTNTEAFF.